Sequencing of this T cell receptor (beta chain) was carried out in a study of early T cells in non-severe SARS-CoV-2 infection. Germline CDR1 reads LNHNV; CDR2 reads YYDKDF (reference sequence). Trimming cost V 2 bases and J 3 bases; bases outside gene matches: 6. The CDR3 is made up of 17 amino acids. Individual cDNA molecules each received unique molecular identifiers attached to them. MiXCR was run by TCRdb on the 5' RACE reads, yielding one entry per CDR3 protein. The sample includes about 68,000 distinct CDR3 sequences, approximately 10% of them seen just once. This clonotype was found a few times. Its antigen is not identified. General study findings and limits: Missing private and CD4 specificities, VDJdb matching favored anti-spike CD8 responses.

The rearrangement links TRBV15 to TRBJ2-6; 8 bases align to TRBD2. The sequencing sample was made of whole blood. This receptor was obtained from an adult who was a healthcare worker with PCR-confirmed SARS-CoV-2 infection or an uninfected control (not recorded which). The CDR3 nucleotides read TGTGCCACCAGCAGACCGGTAGCGGGAAGTGGGGCCAACGTCCTGACTTTC. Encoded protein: CATSRPVAGSGANVLTF.